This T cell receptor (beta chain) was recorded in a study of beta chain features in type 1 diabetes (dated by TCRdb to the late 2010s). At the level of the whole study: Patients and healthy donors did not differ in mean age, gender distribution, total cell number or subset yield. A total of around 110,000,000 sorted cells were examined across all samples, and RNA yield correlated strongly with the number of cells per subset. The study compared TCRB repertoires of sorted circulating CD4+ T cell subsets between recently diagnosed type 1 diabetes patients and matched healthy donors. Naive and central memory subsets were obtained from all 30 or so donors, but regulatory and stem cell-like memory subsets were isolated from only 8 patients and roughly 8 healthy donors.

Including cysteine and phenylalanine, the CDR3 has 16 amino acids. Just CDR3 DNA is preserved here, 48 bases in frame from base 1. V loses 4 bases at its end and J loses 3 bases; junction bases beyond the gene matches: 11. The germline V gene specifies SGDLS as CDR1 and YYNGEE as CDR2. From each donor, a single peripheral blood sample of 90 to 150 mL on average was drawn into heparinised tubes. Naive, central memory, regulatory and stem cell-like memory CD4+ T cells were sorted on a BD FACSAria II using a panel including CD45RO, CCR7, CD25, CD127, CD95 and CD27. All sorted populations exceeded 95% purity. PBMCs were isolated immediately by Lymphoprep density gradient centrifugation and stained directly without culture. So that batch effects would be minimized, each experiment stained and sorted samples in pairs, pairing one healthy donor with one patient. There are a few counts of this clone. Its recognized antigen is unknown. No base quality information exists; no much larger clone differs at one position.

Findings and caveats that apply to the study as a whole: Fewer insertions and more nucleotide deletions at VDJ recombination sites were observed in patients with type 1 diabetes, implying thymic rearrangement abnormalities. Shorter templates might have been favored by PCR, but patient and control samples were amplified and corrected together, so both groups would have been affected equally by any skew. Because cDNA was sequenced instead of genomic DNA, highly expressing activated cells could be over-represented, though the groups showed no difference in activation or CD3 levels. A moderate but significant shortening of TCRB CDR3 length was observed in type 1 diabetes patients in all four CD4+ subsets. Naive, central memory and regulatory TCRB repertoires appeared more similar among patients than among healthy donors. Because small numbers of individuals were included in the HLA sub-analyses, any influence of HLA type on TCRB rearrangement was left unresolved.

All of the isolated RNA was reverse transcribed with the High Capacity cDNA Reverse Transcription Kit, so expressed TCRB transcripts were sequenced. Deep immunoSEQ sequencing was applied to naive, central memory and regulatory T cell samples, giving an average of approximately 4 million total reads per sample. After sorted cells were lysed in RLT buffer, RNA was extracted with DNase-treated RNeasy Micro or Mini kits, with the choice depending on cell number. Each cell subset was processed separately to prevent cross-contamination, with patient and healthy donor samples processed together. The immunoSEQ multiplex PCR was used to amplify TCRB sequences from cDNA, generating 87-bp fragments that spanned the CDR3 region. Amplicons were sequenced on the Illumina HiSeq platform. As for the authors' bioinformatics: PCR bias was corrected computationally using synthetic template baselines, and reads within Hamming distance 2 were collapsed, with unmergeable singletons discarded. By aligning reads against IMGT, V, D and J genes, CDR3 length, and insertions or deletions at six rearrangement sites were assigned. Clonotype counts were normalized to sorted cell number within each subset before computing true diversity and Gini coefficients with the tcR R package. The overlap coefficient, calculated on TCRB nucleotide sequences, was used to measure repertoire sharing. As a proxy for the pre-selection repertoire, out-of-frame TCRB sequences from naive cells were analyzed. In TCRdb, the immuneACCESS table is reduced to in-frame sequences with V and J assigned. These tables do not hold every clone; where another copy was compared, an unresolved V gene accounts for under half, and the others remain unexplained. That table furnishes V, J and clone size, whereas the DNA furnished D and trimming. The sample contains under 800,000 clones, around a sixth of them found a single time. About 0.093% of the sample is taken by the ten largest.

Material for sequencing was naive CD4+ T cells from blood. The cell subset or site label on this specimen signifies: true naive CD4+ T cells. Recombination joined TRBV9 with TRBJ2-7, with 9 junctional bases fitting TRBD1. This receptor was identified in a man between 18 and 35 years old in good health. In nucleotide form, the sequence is TGTGCCAGCAGCAAGATGGGACAGGGAAGGAACTACGAGCAGTACTTC. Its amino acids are CASSKMGQGRNYEQYF. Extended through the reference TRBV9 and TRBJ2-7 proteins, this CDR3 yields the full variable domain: DSGVTQTPKHLITATGQRVTLRCSPRSGDLSVYWYQQSLDQGLQFLIQYYNGEERAKGNILERFSAQQFPDLHSELNLSSLELGDSALYFCASSKMGQGRNYEQYFGPGTRLTVT.